The clone carrying this T cell receptor beta chain was seen once. Data came from immunoSEQ multiplex PCR; TCRdb stores just in-frame clones and leaves some out. This sample yields 65,000 to 80,000 clones, of which roughly 93% are seen a single time; roughly 1% belongs to the top ten. This sample was taken from a study of T cell changes during pregnancy in multiple sclerosis. The material sequenced was peripheral blood, taken in the first trimester of pregnancy. This TCR was sampled from a female donor with multiple sclerosis, enrolled in a pregnancy study.

CDR3 nucleotides: TGTGCCATTAAGGCCAGAGGGAATGAAAAACTGTTTTTT. Translated: CAIKARGNEKLFF. V usage is TRBV19 and J usage is TRBJ1-4; D unclear. The CDR3 spans 13 residues. Germline assignment: CDR1 LNHDA and CDR2 SQIVND (reference sequence). V lost 10 bases to trimming and J lost 5 bases, with 14 bases between them.